This paragraph reports one TCR beta chain. Its antigen remains unknown. The V gene's germline CDR1 is SGHRS and CDR2 YFSETQ. Trimming took 3 bases from V and 7 from J; bases not matched to a gene: 17. The length of the CDR3 is 17 residues. This entry belongs to a study of graft-versus-host responses after intestinal transplantation. Generated by immunoSEQ multiplex PCR, the TCRdb table keeps only in-frame clones and is missing some. Among approximately 60,000 clones listed, 90% were seen once. The V call is TRBV5-1, the J call TRBJ2-7; 9 bases agree with TRBD2. This specimen consisted of unstimulated CD8+ T cells sorted from spleen or lymph node cells, obtained before transplant. The sequence was obtained from a human donor who was the organ donor for an intestinal transplant. Written as DNA, the CDR3 is TGCGCCAGCAGCTGGGGGGGAGCGGGAGGACCTGGCCGAGAGCAGTACTTC. The encoded protein is CASSWGGAGGPGREQYF.